This T cell receptor beta chain was recovered during a study of shared clonotypes between healthy human individuals. The table came from immunoSEQ multiplex PCR; TCRdb's copy has only in-frame clones and leaves some out. The sample comprises about 2 million clones, 85% to 95% of which are singletons, and 0.1% to 0.15% rests with the top ten. The CDR3 covers 12 residues. Trimming removed 1 base from V and 4 bases from J, with 5 bases in between. CDR1 and CDR2 (germline): MDHEN, SYDVKM. The chain carries TRBV28 and TRBJ2-7, with D hard to call. The source material was naive CD4+ T cells sorted from blood. The subset here: CD45RA+ positively selected. The receptor comes from a man aged 18 to 30 in good health. CDR3 in amino acids: CASSLLQYEQYF. In nucleotides, the CDR3 is TGTGCCAGCAGTTTATTACAATACGAGCAGTACTTC.